Given below is one T cell receptor (beta chain) in context. The antigen remains unidentified. Sequencing was performed with immunoSEQ multiplex PCR; in TCRdb, only in-frame clones are kept and a portion is missing. The sample contains about 79,000 clones, about 90% of which appear only once. With baseline, cycle 4 day 1, and cycle 7 day 1 as timepoints, blood was sampled. The trim removed 2 bases at V and 1 base at J, leaving 7 bases unmatched. The CDR3 spans 16 residues. Germline CDR1 reads GTSNPN; CDR2 reads SVGIG (reference sequence). The sample belongs to a study of OX40 agonist ivuxolimab in advanced cancers. Across the whole study: Intravenous ivuxolimab was administered to patients every 2 weeks at 0.01 to 10 mg/kg. Therapy given before enrollment (anti-PD-1, anti-PD-L1 or anti-CTLA-4) was allowed, and roughly 41% had some. The study, taken as a whole, reports: In the 0.1 to 3.0 mg/kg range, CD4+ and CD8+ blood T cells had expanded clonally by week 6.

The sequence derives from an adult with an advanced solid tumor such as melanoma, head and neck, liver or kidney cancer. This chain joins TRBV30 and TRBJ1-1, with 10 bases identical to TRBD1. The sequencing here drew on CD4+ or CD8+ T cells sorted from blood, taken in a trial of the OX40 agonist ivuxolimab. CDR3 sequence: CAWSLGTGVGNTEAFF. The DNA of the CDR3 is TGTGCCTGGAGTCTCGGGACAGGGGTCGGGAACACTGAAGCTTTCTTT.